This record concerns one T cell receptor (beta chain) sequence. The PCR was carried out with 60 Vbeta primers and 13 Jbeta primers. Some clones are missing from TCRdb's copy, which holds only in-frame ones; the method was immunoSEQ multiplex PCR. This table holds under 150,000 clones, more than 80% found once. This record comes from a study of cytomegalovirus exposure and HLA in healthy donors. The wider study: Roughly 85 million unique TCRs from HLA-typed donors made up an early data release.

This clonotype was sampled from a woman under 40 in good health and CMV-seropositive. The material sequenced was PBMCs.

This chain's CDR3 is CASSLPGTGPYEQYF. The CDR3 coding sequence is TGTGCCAGCAGCTTGCCCGGGACAGGCCCCTACGAGCAGTACTTC. The rearrangement uses TRBV5-4 and TRBJ2-7; TRBD1 matches at 8 bases. V was clipped by 1 base and J by 2 bases; unmatched bases: 5. Germline V gives CDR1 SGHNT, CDR2 YYREEE (reference sequence). The CDR3 contains 15 residues.